These 15 T cell receptor beta chains were sequenced from one sample in a study of blood T cell repertoires in COVID-19. Data came from immunoSEQ multiplex PCR; TCRdb stores just in-frame clones and leaves some out. The sample carries about 200,000 clones, roughly four fifths recorded once. The sequenced sample was PBMCs or T cells enriched from blood (not recorded which). These receptors were collected from a man in his forties who had recovered from COVID-19.

The chain is built from TRBV7-9 and TRBJ2-2; 8 positions match TRBD2. The CDR3 extends over 16 amino acids. The V and J ends lost 5 bases and 8 bases, in that order; junction bases with no gene match: 13. Germline lookup yields CDR1 SEHNR and CDR2 FQNEAQ (reference sequence). The CDR3 DNA reads as TGTGCCAGCAGCCTAAATACGGCGGGAGGATCTGGGGAGCTGTTTTTT. It encodes CASSLNTAGGSGELFF.

V gene TRBV2 combines with J gene TRBJ1-1; tentatively, D is TRBD1 (5 bases). CDR1 and CDR2 from the germline V gene are SNHLY and FYNNEI. CDR3 length: 13 amino acids. Between the trimmed V and J ends, which lost 5 bases and 5 bases, there was a span of 12 bases. The CDR3 reads CASSRGLLTEAFF. CDR3 in DNA: TGTGCCAGCAGTAGGGGCCTCCTAACTGAAGCTTTCTTT. The full variable domain, completed using reference TRBV2 and TRBJ1-1, is EPEVTQTPSHQVTQMGQEVILRCVPISNHLYFYWYRQILGQKVEFLVSFYNNEISEKSEIFDDQFSVERPDGSNFTLKIRSTKLEDSAMYFCASSRGLLTEAFFGQGTRLTVV.

The V and J genes are TRBV2 and TRBJ1-1; perhaps TRBD1 as D (5 bases). The CDR3 has 16 amino acids. The V gene lost 1 base and the J gene lost 1 base, with 13 bases spanning the gap. Germline lookup yields CDR1 SNHLY and CDR2 FYNNEI. The CDR3 loop reads CASSEGWGVGNTEAFF. Here the CDR3 DNA reads TGTGCCAGCAGTGAAGGCTGGGGCGTTGGGAACACTGAAGCTTTCTTT.

The chain uses TRBV28 and TRBJ2-2; D not certain. V was trimmed by 3 bases and J by 0 bases, leaving 2 bases between them. Per the germline V gene, CDR1 is MDHEN and CDR2 is SYDVKM. This CDR3 has 13 amino acids. The CDR3 region has the DNA TGTGCCAGCAGTTTCGCGAACACCGGGGAGCTGTTTTTT. Protein: CASSFANTGELFF.

The chain combines TRBV6-5 with TRBJ1-2; D not certain. The ends were cut back, 3 bases at V and 1 base at J, with 12 bases in the middle. Germline V gene lookup returns CDR1 MNHEY and CDR2 SVGAGI. The CDR3 has 15 residues. Here the CDR3 reads CASSYGPTFNYGYTF. CDR3 in DNA: TGTGCCAGCAGTTATGGGCCAACCTTTAACTATGGCTACACCTTC.

The chain links TRBV5-6 to TRBJ2-1, with 7 positions matching TRBD2. The ends lost 6 bases at V and 6 bases at J; junction bases unmatched: 6. Germline V gives CDR1 SGHDT, CDR2 YYEEEE. The CDR3 runs to 13 residues. The DNA for the CDR3 is TGTGCCAGCAATTTGGGGGGGTTCAATGAGCAGTTCTTC. Amino acids: CASNLGGFNEQFF.

The rearrangement uses TRBV7-2 and TRBJ2-7; D remains unclear. V was clipped by 5 bases and J by 0 bases, with 8 bases between them. Germline-derived CDR1 and CDR2 are SGHTA and FQGNSA. The CDR3 consists of 13 residues. The CDR3 sequence: CASSPSGSYEQYV. CDR3 in DNA: TGTGCCAGCAGCCCTTCAGGCTCCTACGAGCAGTACGTC.

The chain is built from TRBV7-9 and TRBJ2-1; D perhaps matches TRBD2 (6 bases). The germline V and J ends were trimmed by 5 bases and 0 bases, with 14 bases remaining between them. CDR1 and CDR2 (germline): SEHNR, FQNEAQ (reference sequence). The CDR3 covers 16 residues. As DNA, the CDR3 is TGTGCCAGCAGCCCTTTTGCCGGGAGCTCCTACAATGAGCAGTTCTTC. Encoded protein: CASSPFAGSSYNEQFF. The whole variable domain, remainder taken from reference TRBV7-9 and TRBJ2-1, is DTGVSQNPRHKITKRGQNVTFRCDPISEHNRLYWYRQTLGQGPEFLTYFQNEAQLEKSRLLSDRFSAERPKGSFSTLEIQRTEQGDSAMYLCASSPFAGSSYNEQFFGPGTRLTVL.

The chain links TRBV28 to TRBJ2-7, with D unclear. Trimming took 2 bases from V and 2 from J, leaving 7 bases between them. The CDR3 covers 13 residues. Germline V lookup: CDR1 MDHEN, CDR2 SYDVKM. CDR3 coding DNA: TGTGCCAGCAGTTTAGACACCACCTACGAGCAGTACTTC. Encoded protein: CASSLDTTYEQYF.

The rearrangement uses TRBV7-8 and TRBJ2-2, with D perhaps TRBD1 (6 bases). Germline V gene data show CDR1 as SGHVS and CDR2 as FQNEAQ. The CDR3 runs to 17 residues. V lost 3 bases and J lost 1, with 15 bases in between. CDR3 in DNA: TGTGCCAGCAGCTTTTTGTTGTCGACAGGGAACACCGGGGAGCTGTTTTTT. Amino acids: CASSFLLSTGNTGELFF.

CDR3 loop: CASSYSRQGAYGYTF. The DNA for the CDR3 is TGTGCCAGCAGTTACTCCCGGCAGGGCGCTTATGGCTACACCTTC. The V and J genes are TRBV6-5 and TRBJ1-2; tentative D call: TRBD1 (5 bases). V was cut by 0 bases and J by 5 bases, with 13 bases left in between. Germline V gene sequence: CDR1 MNHEY, CDR2 SVGAGI. The CDR3 covers 15 residues.

V gene TRBV5-1 combines with J gene TRBJ2-7, with D perhaps TRBD2 (5 bases). Trimming left V 5 bases short and J 3 bases short, with 12 bases between. CDR3 length: 13 residues. CDR1 and CDR2 from the germline V gene are SGHRS and YFSETQ. The CDR3 bases are TGCGCCAGCAGTTCGGTAGCGAGCTACGAGCAGTACTTC. This codes for CASSSVASYEQYF.

This chain joins TRBV5-4 and TRBJ1-1; tentatively, D is TRBD1 (6 bases). Trimming took 3 bases from V and 0 from J, leaving 12 bases between them. The length of the CDR3 is 15 residues. Germline CDR1 and CDR2: SGHNT and YYREEE (reference sequence). The CDR3 coding sequence is TGTGCCAGCAGCTCGAAGGACAGCTTGAACACTGAAGCTTTCTTT. Translation gives CASSSKDSLNTEAFF.

The table lists this clone with a count of one. The chain links TRBV7-2 to TRBJ1-2; no clear D. CDR3 size: 15 residues. Germline V gene lookup returns CDR1 SGHTA and CDR2 FQGNSA. The V end was cut by 1 base, the J end by 6 bases, with 15 bases between. The CDR3 loop reads CASSLERQIGHGYTF. CDR3 DNA sequence: TGTGCCAGCAGCTTAGAGCGCCAGATAGGTCATGGCTACACCTTC. Full variable domain (missing parts from reference TRBV7-2 and TRBJ1-2): GAGVSQSPSNKVTEKGKDVELRCDPISGHTALYWYRQSLGQGLEFLIYFQGNSAPDKSGLPSDRFSAERTGGSVSTLTIQRTQQEDSAVYLCASSLERQIGHGYTFGSGTRLTVV.

The chain is built from TRBV11-2 and TRBJ2-7; 7 bases are shared with TRBD2. Unmatched junction bases numbered 6, after V lost 4 bases and J lost 3 bases. The CDR3 is made up of 14 amino acids. Germline V gives CDR1 SGHAT, CDR2 FQNNGV. For the CDR3, the DNA is TGTGCCAGCAGCTACACAGGACTAGGCTACGAGCAGTACTTC. It translates to CASSYTGLGYEQYF.